This T cell receptor (beta chain) appears in the sequencing data of a study of tumor-infiltrating lymphocytes in primary liver carcinoma. The input was about 490 ng total RNA; TCR beta cDNA was made from it with a constant-region primer. Three rounds of nested multiplex PCR with slightly modified ARM-PCR produced TCR beta libraries. The study ran its first two PCR rounds for around 9 cycles each, using TRBV1-TRBV30 forward primers and a C-beta reverse primer. MiXCR, applied by TCRdb to the multiplex PCR reads, yields one record per CDR3 protein. The profile shows 100,000 or so distinct CDR3 sequences, almost 70% of them singletons. Germline V lookup: CDR1 ENHRY, CDR2 SYGVKD. The CDR3 runs to 18 residues. From unsorted bulk tissue weighing about 20-33 mg, DNA and RNA were co-extracted. For this clonotype: One end of the junction varies from germline; a read error may be responsible.

The sequencing sample was made of liver tumor tissue from sampling region 5. Subset noted: tumor region T5, tumor centre. V is TRBV10-3 and J is TRBJ2-3; 14 bases are a match to TRBD2. The source is a woman in her fifties or sixties with primary liver carcinoma and hepatitis B virus infection. CDR3 nucleotides: TGTGCCAAGTCCGGGACTAGCGGGAGCGGTATTAACACATATACGCAGTATTTT. Translating it yields CAKSGTSGSGINTYTQYF.